Each of the 31 T cell receptor beta chains below was sequenced from the same sample in a study of CD8 T cells in ankylosing spondylitis. Study conclusions and caveats: Characteristic, it appeared, of ankylosing spondylitis blood was a TCR beta motif of 7 or 8 highly homologous variants.

Antigens for these TCRs are unknown. TCRdb reprocessed the 5' RACE reads with MiXCR, giving one entry per CDR3 protein. The data show fewer than 550,000 distinct CDR3 sequences, with approximately 5% seen just once and under 4.5% held by the top ten. Sequencing input: blood, either unsorted or a sorted T cell fraction (not recorded which). The receptor set was obtained from a male donor with ankylosing spondylitis.

The sample holds many counts of this clonotype. The chain links TRBV20-1 to TRBJ1-1; tentatively, D is TRBD1 (5 bases). Germline assignment: CDR1 DFQATT and CDR2 SNEGSKA (reference sequence). Deletions cut 1 base from V and 8 bases from J, with 17 bases between. This CDR3 has 14 residues. The CDR3 DNA follows: TGCAGTGCTAGAGGGAGGCGGGGACCTCGAGAAGCTTTCTTT. Its protein product is CSARGRRGPREAFF.

Ten or more counts support this clonotype. The rearrangement uses TRBV20-1 and TRBJ1-5; 9 nucleotides match TRBD1. This CDR3 has 16 residues. V shed 2 bases and J 5 bases; nucleotides not matched to a gene: 10. The germline CDR1 and CDR2 sequences are DFQATT and SNEGSKA (reference sequence). In DNA, the CDR3 is TGCAGTGCTAGACAACCTACGAGGACAGGGGATCAGCCCCAGCATTTT. Its translation is CSARQPTRTGDQPQHF.

This clonotype has a count of ten or more. The gene calls are TRBV6-6 and TRBJ2-1; D gene unclear. The ends were cut back, 2 bases at V and 7 bases at J, with 9 bases in the middle. Germline V CDR1 and CDR2: MNHNY, SVGAGI (reference sequence). This CDR3 contains 13 residues. The CDR3: CASSYPTANEQFF. The CDR3 DNA is TGTGCCAGCAGTTACCCGACCGCTAATGAGCAGTTCTTC.

This clonotype was counted many times. The rearrangement uses TRBV10-3 and TRBJ2-1, with 7 bases aligning to TRBD1. From germline, CDR1 is ENHRY and CDR2 SYGVKD. V was clipped by 5 bases and J by 2 bases; unmatched bases: 3. The CDR3 extends over 14 amino acids. The CDR3 loop reads CAISLDRTYNEQFF. Written as DNA, the CDR3 is TGTGCCATCAGTCTGGACAGGACCTACAATGAGCAGTTCTTC.

This clonotype occurred many times. The chain links TRBV21-1 to TRBJ1-2. TRBV21-1 is classified as a pseudogene. This CDR3 has 12 amino acids. CDR3 coding DNA: TGTGCCAGCGGACCACAGAACTATGGCTACACCTTC. Translated, it gives CASGPQNYGYTF.

This clonotype was recorded many times. The CDR3 protein is CASSFSQGGEQYF. The CDR3 region has the DNA TGTGCCAGCAGTTTTTCACAGGGGGGCGAGCAGTACTTC. This rearrangement joins TRBV12-3 or TRBV12-4 to TRBJ2-7; 8 nucleotides line up with TRBD1. Losses at the gene ends were 3 bases for V and 6 bases for J; bases not matched to a gene: 4. The CDR3 loop spans 13 amino acids.

This clonotype turned up a few times. The rearrangement links TRBV11-1 to TRBJ2-5; D unclear. Trimming shortened V by 4 bases and J by 2 bases, and 29 bases separated the two germline ends. Germline lookup yields CDR1 SGHAT and CDR2 FQDESV (reference sequence). The CDR3 is 20 amino acids. The DNA of the CDR3 is TGTGCCAGCAGCTCCAGCATTACCGGGTTCCCCCGTAGGTTACAAGAGACCCAGTACTTC. This gives the protein CASSSSITGFPRRLQETQYF.

The V call is TRBV18, the J call TRBJ2-1; 11 bases are shared with TRBD1. Germline loops: CDR1 KGHSH, CDR2 LQKENI. V shed 0 bases, J shed 9 bases, and the junction held 10 bases outside the gene matches. This CDR3 has 17 amino acids. The CDR3 loop is CASSPPGTGGYNSEQFF. The DNA for the CDR3 is TGTGCCAGCTCACCACCTGGGACAGGGGGATACAACAGTGAGCAGTTCTTC.

This clonotype was counted ten times or more. V is TRBV12-3 or TRBV12-4 and J is TRBJ2-6; D not certain. V lost 2 bases and J 4 bases, leaving 9 bases between the germline ends. This CDR3 is built from 15 residues. The CDR3 nucleotides are TGTGCCAGCAGTTTACGAGGCTCCGGGGCCAACGTCCTGACTTTC. Its translation: CASSLRGSGANVLTF.

This chain uses TRBV7-9 with TRBJ2-7; TRBD1 is a possible D gene (6 bases). V lost 6 bases, J lost 2 bases, and 11 bases lay in between. This CDR3 is built from 13 residues. Germline CDR1 is SEHNR and CDR2 is FQNEAQ (reference sequence). CDR3 loop: CASRKTGAYEQYF. The CDR3 coding sequence is TGTGCCAGCAGGAAGACAGGAGCCTACGAGCAGTACTTC.

This clonotype was found many times. V and J are TRBV20-1 and TRBJ1-4; D might be TRBD1 (5 bases). V gave up 6 bases and J gave up 7 bases, with 18 bases separating them. This CDR3 is built from 14 residues. Germline lookup yields CDR1 DFQATT and CDR2 SNEGSKA (reference sequence). The CDR3 reads CSAAEGEGGEKLFF. The CDR3 DNA is TGCAGTGCAGCTGAAGGGGAGGGCGGTGAAAAACTGTTTTTT.

Ten or more counts support this clonotype. This chain uses TRBV29-1 with TRBJ2-7, with 7 bases lining up with TRBD1. CDR1 SQVTM and CDR2 ANQGSEA come from the germline V gene. This CDR3 region has 12 residues. Trimming cost V 4 bases and J 7 bases; bases outside gene matches: 7. This CDR3 reads CSVGRQGREQYF. For the CDR3, the DNA is TGCAGCGTTGGGAGACAGGGCCGGGAGCAGTACTTC.

This clonotype occurred many times. The chain recombines TRBV5-1 with TRBJ1-2; maybe TRBD1 (5 bases). V lost 4 bases, J lost 2 bases, and 9 bases lay in between. Germline loops: CDR1 SGHRS, CDR2 YFSETQ. This CDR3 has 13 amino acids. As DNA, the CDR3 is TGCGCCAGCAGCCGGTGGGGGAACTATGGCTACACCTTC. Translating it yields CASSRWGNYGYTF.

This clonotype showed up many times. This sequence joins TRBV12-3 or TRBV12-4 and TRBJ1-1; perhaps TRBD1 as D (5 bases). With 3 bases removed from V and 10 bases from J, the gap between germline ends came to 12 bases. CDR3 length equals 12 residues. The CDR3 DNA follows: TGTGCCAGCAGTTTTCCAGGGAACCGAGCTTTCTTT. It encodes CASSFPGNRAFF.

This clonotype was observed at least ten times. The V call is TRBV7-2, the J call TRBJ1-2; 8 bases align to TRBD1. V shed 2 bases, J shed 8 bases, and the junction held 7 bases outside the gene matches. The length of the CDR3 is 14 residues. CDR1 and CDR2 (germline): SGHTA, FQGNSA. This CDR3 is CASSLRQGSGGYTF. The CDR3 nucleotides read TGTGCCAGCAGCTTACGACAGGGGTCCGGAGGCTACACCTTC.

This clonotype was detected ten times or more. The chain uses TRBV5-1 and TRBJ2-1, with TRBD1 matching 7 bases. V shed 6 bases, J shed 0 bases, and the junction held 6 bases outside the gene matches. The CDR3 is 15 amino acids. CDR1 is SGHRS, CDR2 YFSETQ, per germline. The CDR3 sequence is CASTLTGSSYNEQFF. The CDR3 DNA reads TGCGCCAGCACCCTGACAGGGAGCTCCTACAATGAGCAGTTCTTC.

In this sample, this clonotype turned up a few times. The chain is built from TRBV29-1 and TRBJ1-2; no definite D call. This CDR3 has 12 amino acids. The germline CDR1 and CDR2 sequences are SQVTM and ANQGSEA. V lost 2 bases to trimming and J lost 1 base, with 5 bases between them. CDR3 nucleotide sequence: TGCAGCGTTGAACCATTTAACTATGGCTACACCTTC. It specifies CSVEPFNYGYTF.

This clonotype was counted at least ten times. This chain joins TRBV10-3 and TRBJ2-2, with 7 bases aligning to TRBD1. After removal of 3 bases from V and 4 bases from J, the junction contained 2 bases not matched to a gene. Germline V gene lookup returns CDR1 ENHRY and CDR2 SYGVKD. This CDR3 is 14 amino acids long. The chain's CDR3 is CAISEAGGTGELFF. The CDR3 region has the DNA TGTGCCATCAGTGAAGCAGGGGGCACCGGGGAGCTGTTTTTT.

This clonotype occurred many times. This sequence joins TRBV7-2 and TRBJ2-7; the match to TRBD2 covers 10 bases. J was trimmed by 3 bases and V by 4 bases; bases with no gene match: 6. The germline V gene encodes CDR1 SGHTA and CDR2 FQGNSA. This CDR3 has 15 residues. The CDR3 reads CASSSGLAAIYEQYF. DNA of the CDR3: TGTGCCAGCAGCTCCGGACTAGCGGCAATCTACGAGCAGTACTTC.

This clonotype was seen at least ten times. The genes are TRBV12-3 or TRBV12-4 and TRBJ1-5; the match to TRBD1 covers 8 bases. The CDR3 covers 15 residues. The V and J ends lost 6 bases and 4 bases, in that order; junction bases with no gene match: 8. CDR3 sequence reads: CASSPTGGMNQPQHF. For the CDR3, the DNA is TGTGCCAGCAGCCCCACAGGGGGGATGAATCAGCCCCAGCATTTT.

This clonotype has a count of ten or more. This CDR3 reads CASSLERASTDTQYF. CDR3 sequence (DNA): TGCGCCAGCAGCTTAGAGAGGGCTAGCACAGATACGCAGTATTTT. The chain has TRBV5-1 and TRBJ2-3; a possible D gene is TRBD2 (5 bases). Germline V gives CDR1 SGHRS, CDR2 YFSETQ. V was pared by 2 bases and J by 0 bases, with 10 bases between. This CDR3 has 15 amino acids.

This clonotype has ten or more counts. The rearrangement joins TRBV12-3 or TRBV12-4 to TRBJ1-3; D uncertain. The CDR3 runs to 15 residues. The ends were cut back, 0 bases at V and 0 bases at J, with 6 bases in the middle. CDR3 sequence (DNA): TGTGCCAGCAGTTTAGCGGCACGCTCTGGAAACACCATATATTTT. Amino acid sequence: CASSLAARSGNTIYF.

This clonotype was seen many times. V usage is TRBV7-3 and J usage is TRBJ2-7; D gene unclear. Germline V gene data show CDR1 as SGHTA and CDR2 as FQGTGA. The CDR3 covers 13 residues. V was cut by 9 bases and J by 9 bases, with 21 bases left in between. DNA for the CDR3: TGTGCCAGTTCCAGGTGGGAAGGATCTGTGCAGTACTTC. This translates into CASSRWEGSVQYF.

This clonotype appeared many times. V usage is TRBV15 and J usage is TRBJ1-5, with 9 bases identical to TRBD1. Losses at the gene ends were 9 bases for V and 4 bases for J; bases not matched to a gene: 7. CDR3 length: 14 amino acids. Germline CDR1 and CDR2: LNHNV and YYDKDF (reference sequence). DNA for the CDR3: TGTGCCACGAACAGGGGGCATAGTAATCAGCCCCAGCATTTT. Translating it yields CATNRGHSNQPQHF.

This clonotype was recorded many times. V is TRBV5-1 and J is TRBJ2-2; 9 bases match TRBD1. Unmatched junction bases numbered 3, after V lost 3 bases and J lost 0 bases. This CDR3 comprises 16 residues. In germline, CDR1 is SGHRS, CDR2 YFSETQ. CDR3 DNA: TGCGCCAGCAGCTGGGGGACAGGGACGAACACCGGGGAGCTGTTTTTT. This encodes CASSWGTGTNTGELFF.

The gene calls are TRBV11-2 and TRBJ2-3; D is unclear. V lost 0 bases, J lost 4 bases, and 5 bases lay in between. Germline CDR1 reads SGHAT; CDR2 reads FQNNGV. CDR3 length: 13 amino acids. CDR3 sequence reads: CASSLDHADTQYF. CDR3 DNA sequence: TGTGCCAGCAGCTTAGATCATGCAGATACGCAGTATTTT.

This clonotype was observed many times. V gene TRBV20-1 combines with J gene TRBJ1-5; perhaps TRBD1 as D (6 bases). Between the trimmed V and J ends, which lost 5 bases and 0 bases, there was a span of 17 bases. CDR3 length: 16 residues. Germline V gene data show CDR1 as DFQATT and CDR2 as SNEGSKA (reference sequence). CDR3 loop: CSASRQEIYSNQPQHF. CDR3 nucleotides: TGCAGTGCTTCCCGACAGGAGATTTATAGCAATCAGCCCCAGCATTTT.

This clonotype was counted many times. The V call is TRBV7-2, the J call TRBJ1-2, with TRBD1 identical over 8 bases. The CDR3 contains 15 residues. Trimming took 3 bases from V and 2 from J; bases not matched to a gene: 5. Germline V gene sequence: CDR1 SGHTA, CDR2 FQGNSA. The CDR3 loop is CASSFRTGTNYGYTF. CDR3 DNA sequence: TGTGCCAGCAGCTTCAGGACAGGGACAAACTATGGCTACACCTTC.

This clonotype was found many times. One end of the junction varies from germline; a read error may be responsible. The V gene is TRBV20-1, the J gene TRBJ2-5, with 9 bases that match TRBD1. There are 14 residues in the CDR3. Germline V gene lookup returns CDR1 DFQATT and CDR2 SNEGSKA (reference sequence). The CDR3 protein is CSARDPGQGGTQYF. In DNA, the CDR3 is TGCAGTGCCAGAGATCCGGGACAGGGAGGGACCCAGTACTTC.

This clonotype was seen repeatedly, ten times or more. The chain couples TRBV20-1 to TRBJ1-5; TRBD1 agrees at 10 bases. The length of the CDR3 is 15 residues. Germline CDR1 DFQATT, CDR2 SNEGSKA (reference sequence). J gave up 5 bases and V 0 bases, and 4 bases lay outside the gene matches. The CDR3 reads CSARDWGQGHQPQHF. The CDR3 nucleotides read TGCAGTGCTAGAGATTGGGGACAGGGGCATCAGCCCCAGCATTTT.

This clonotype came up many times. The rearrangement uses TRBV20-1 and TRBJ2-3; D is perhaps TRBD1 or TRBD2 (5 bases each). There are 15 residues in the CDR3. V shed 0 bases and J shed 2 bases, with 12 bases lying between them. CDR1 is DFQATT and CDR2 is SNEGSKA in the germline V gene (reference sequence). The CDR3 loop is CSARDLKGPTDTQYF. The CDR3 nucleotides read TGCAGTGCTAGAGATCTCAAGGGACCCACAGATACGCAGTATTTT.